The 27 T cell receptor beta chains below were found in one sample sequenced in a study of T cells after yellow fever vaccination. One entry per CDR3 protein results from TCRdb running MiXCR on the 5' RACE reads. The sample holds about 210,000 distinct CDR3 sequences; 6.7% are singletons and the top ten take 1% to 1.2%. The specimen comprised CD4+ T cells sorted from PBMCs, sampled on the day of the yellow fever booster vaccination. All receptors come from a man younger than 45 who received the YFV17D yellow fever vaccine.

This clonotype was seen ten or more times. V gene TRBV6-6 combines with J gene TRBJ2-1; no definite D call. CDR1 and CDR2 (germline): MNHNY, SVGAGI (reference sequence). CDR3 length: 13 residues. The V and J ends lost 9 bases and 2 bases respectively, with 11 bases between them. CDR3: CASRRLTYNEQFF. The CDR3 DNA sequence: TGTGCCAGTCGTCGATTAACCTACAATGAGCAGTTCTTC.

The chain uses TRBV6-2 or TRBV6-3 and TRBJ2-1, with D hard to call. The V gene's germline CDR1 is MNHEY and CDR2 SVGEGT. Trimming stripped 6 bases from V and 3 bases from J, with 12 bases between. The CDR3 is 14 amino acids. The CDR3 region is CASRRQSYYNEQFF. For the CDR3, the DNA is TGTGCCAGCAGGCGGCAGAGCTACTACAATGAGCAGTTCTTC.

The gene calls are TRBV5-1 and TRBJ2-1; 8 nucleotides line up with TRBD2. The germline CDR1 and CDR2 sequences are SGHRS and YFSETQ. V trimming: 6 bases; J trimming: 8 bases; junction bases outside the gene matches: 10. CDR3 length: 14 amino acids. CDR3 bases: TGCGCCAGCACGAGGGAGCGGGAGATGGATGAGCAGTTCTTC. It yields the protein CASTREREMDEQFF.

The chain couples TRBV7-2 to TRBJ2-7; D unclear. From germline, CDR1 is SGHTA and CDR2 FQGNSA. The CDR3 sequence is 15 residues long. Trimming shortened V by 1 base and J by 5 bases, and 15 bases separated the two germline ends. CDR3 amino acids: CASSLVPLSRNEQYF. CDR3 in DNA: TGTGCCAGCAGCTTAGTACCCCTCTCGAGGAACGAGCAGTACTTC.

This clonotype was picked up many times. J is TRBJ2-7 and V is TRBV5-1; 7 bases align to TRBD1. This CDR3 contains 13 residues. The germline CDR1 and CDR2 sequences are SGHRS and YFSETQ. The V segment lost 3 bases and the J segment 5 bases; nucleotides outside the gene matches: 5. The CDR3: CASSWDDRDEQYF. In nucleotides, the CDR3 is TGCGCCAGCAGCTGGGACGACAGGGACGAGCAGTACTTC.

The table lists this clonotype with many counts. V is TRBV20-1 and J is TRBJ2-7, with D possibly matching TRBD2 (5 bases). The V end was cut by 5 bases, the J end by 1 base, with 9 bases between. The CDR3 has 12 amino acids. CDR1 is DFQATT and CDR2 is SNEGSKA in the germline V gene (reference sequence). CDR3 protein: CSASGKSYEQYF. The CDR3 nucleotides read TGCAGTGCTTCCGGGAAGTCCTACGAGCAGTACTTC.

V gene TRBV6-1 combines with J gene TRBJ2-6; the match to TRBD2 covers 7 bases. The CDR3 contains 16 residues. V trimming: 7 bases; J trimming: 0 bases; junction bases outside the gene matches: 6. Germline values: CDR1 MNHNS, CDR2 SASEGT. Written as DNA, the CDR3 is TGTGCCAGCACCGAGCGGGGAGTCTCTGGGGCCAACGTCCTGACTTTC. This codes for CASTERGVSGANVLTF.

In this sample, this clonotype turned up a few times. The chain joins TRBV28 to TRBJ2-5; D call uncertain. Trimming pared 10 bases from V and 3 bases from J, leaving 9 bases between. The CDR3 extends over 11 amino acids. Germline CDR1 reads MDHEN; CDR2 reads SYDVKM. The CDR3 region is CATHQEETQYF. CDR3 nucleotide sequence: TGTGCCACCCACCAGGAAGAGACCCAGTACTTC.

The sample holds a few counts of this clonotype. This chain uses TRBV27 with TRBJ2-1; TRBD1 aligns across 7 bases. J gave up 0 bases and V 6 bases, and 2 bases lay outside the gene matches. The CDR3 is 14 residues long. CDR1 is MNHEY, CDR2 SMNVEV, per germline (reference sequence). This CDR3 reads CASRGQSSYNEQFF. CDR3 nucleotide sequence: TGTGCCAGCAGGGGACAGAGCTCCTACAATGAGCAGTTCTTC.

In this sample, this clonotype turned up many times. The genes are TRBV4-2 and TRBJ2-7, with TRBD2 matching 15 bases. The CDR3 is made up of 18 amino acids. The trim removed 4 bases at V and 3 bases at J, leaving 10 bases unmatched. Per the germline V gene, CDR1 is LGHNA and CDR2 is YNFKEQ. As DNA, the CDR3 is TGTGCCAGCAGCCTCTCCCGGACTAGCGGGAGGGGCGACTACGAGCAGTACTTC. Its protein product is CASSLSRTSGRGDYEQYF.

This clonotype was observed a few times. V usage is TRBV7-2 and J usage is TRBJ2-1; D is ambiguous. CDR1 is SGHTA, CDR2 FQGNSA, per germline. The V and J ends lost 1 base and 4 bases respectively, with 14 bases between them. The length of the CDR3 is 16 residues. CDR3 region: CASSLGSSELYNEQFF. The CDR3 nucleotides are TGTGCCAGCAGCTTAGGGTCGAGCGAATTATACAATGAGCAGTTCTTC. The variable domain in full, completed from reference TRBV7-2 and TRBJ2-1, reads GAGVSQSPSNKVTEKGKDVELRCDPISGHTALYWYRQSLGQGLEFLIYFQGNSAPDKSGLPSDRFSAERTGGSVSTLTIQRTQQEDSAVYLCASSLGSSELYNEQFFGPGTRLTVL.

In this sample, this clonotype turned up many times. The chain joins TRBV7-3 to TRBJ2-3; D unresolved. V was cut by 4 bases and J by 5 bases, with 10 bases left in between. CDR3 size: 13 residues. Germline lookup yields CDR1 SGHTA and CDR2 FQGTGA. The CDR3 DNA follows: TGTGCCAGCAGCTCCCGGACGGAAGATACGCAGTATTTT. This encodes CASSSRTEDTQYF. The full variable domain, in which reference TRBV7-3 and TRBJ2-3 provide the parts outside the CDR3, is GAGVSQTPSNKVTEKGKYVELRCDPISGHTALYWYRQSLGQGPEFLIYFQGTGAADDSGLPNDRFFAVRPEGSVSTLKIQRTERGDSAVYLCASSSRTEDTQYFGPGTRLTVL.

Comment on this clonotype: A read error may account for a junction end that differs from germline. CDR3 sequence (DNA): TGTGCTAGCAGCTTAAACCCCGGGACTGAAAACAATGAGCAGTTCTTC. Translated, it gives CASSLNPGTENNEQFF. This chain uses TRBV7-7 with TRBJ2-1; perhaps TRBD2 as D (6 bases). CDR1 SSHAT and CDR2 FNYEAQ come from the germline V gene (reference sequence). The CDR3 contains 16 residues.

The V gene is TRBV6-5, the J gene TRBJ2-7; D might be TRBD1 (6 bases). Germline CDR1 and CDR2: MNHEY and SVGAGI. V was cut by 2 bases and J by 2 bases, with 10 bases left in between. The CDR3 contains 14 residues. The DNA for the CDR3 is TGTGCCAGCAGTTACGACGGGACACCCTACGAGCAGTACTTC. It translates to CASSYDGTPYEQYF.

This clonotype was seen ten or more times. The chain recombines TRBV7-2 with TRBJ1-2; 11 positions match TRBD1. Trimming took 7 bases from V and 2 from J; bases not matched to a gene: 6. Germline CDR1 and CDR2: SGHTA and FQGNSA. The CDR3 is 15 amino acids. CDR3 DNA sequence: TGTGCCAGCATCCTAGGGACAGGGGGAAACTATGGCTACACCTTC. This gives the protein CASILGTGGNYGYTF.

The V and J genes are TRBV12-3 or TRBV12-4 and TRBJ1-5, with D unresolved. V was cut by 3 bases and J by 4 bases, with 7 bases left in between. This CDR3 has 13 residues. This CDR3 is CASSFTDNQPQHF. CDR3 DNA: TGTGCCAGCAGTTTTACGGATAATCAGCCCCAGCATTTT.

This clonotype was recorded a few times. J is TRBJ2-7 and V is TRBV20-1; 7 nucleotides agree with TRBD2. The CDR3 loop spans 14 amino acids. V was pared by 1 base and J by 7 bases, with 10 bases of the junction left unmatched. Germline V lookup: CDR1 DFQATT, CDR2 SNEGSKA (reference sequence). CDR3 sequence (DNA): TGCAGTGCTAGAGTAGGTTCTAGCGGTGTGGAGCAGTACTTC. Residues: CSARVGSSGVEQYF.

The chain joins TRBV5-1 to TRBJ2-2; the match to TRBD2 covers 7 bases. Trimming at V came to 7 bases and at J to 6 bases, leaving 9 bases not matched to a gene. The length of the CDR3 is 14 residues. In germline, CDR1 is SGHRS, CDR2 YFSETQ. CDR3 in DNA: TGCGCCAGCGGGGAACCGGGGGGAGCCGGGGAGCTGTTTTTT. It yields the protein CASGEPGGAGELFF.

This clonotype has at least ten counts. This rearrangement joins TRBV24-1 to TRBJ2-5; D call uncertain. Per germline, CDR1 KGHDR and CDR2 SFDVKD. The CDR3 runs to 13 residues. Trimming removed 4 bases from V and 5 bases from J, with 10 bases in between. The CDR3 DNA sequence: TGTGCCACCAGTGAGGGTGGAGACGAGACCCAGTACTTC. Translated, it gives CATSEGGDETQYF.

As concerns this clonotype: A read error may explain this, as a much larger clone is one base away. The chain couples TRBV7-8 to TRBJ2-2; TRBD2 is a possible D gene (5 bases). This CDR3 region has 18 residues. CDR1 and CDR2 (germline): SGHVS, FQNEAQ. V lost 5 bases to trimming and J lost 4 bases, with 23 bases between them. The CDR3 DNA reads TGTGCCAGCAGCCCCGGTTTGGTATCCGCGAGGGCCACCGGGGAGCTGTTTTTT. It is translated as CASSPGLVSARATGELFF. Drawing the rest from reference TRBV7-8 and TRBJ2-2, the complete variable domain is GAGVSQSPRYKVAKRGQDVALRCDPISGHVSLFWYQQALGQGPEFLTYFQNEAQLDKSGLPSDRFFAERPEGSVSTLKIQRTQQEDSAVYLCASSPGLVSARATGELFFGEGSRLTVL.

This clonotype appeared many times. The genes are TRBV5-6 and TRBJ2-2, with D tentatively TRBD2 (6 bases). With 2 bases removed from V and 7 bases from J, the gap between germline ends came to 9 bases. CDR1 and CDR2 from the germline V gene are SGHDT and YYEEEE. This CDR3 comprises 13 residues. CDR3 amino acids: CASSFPGVGELFF. In DNA, the CDR3 is TGTGCCAGCAGCTTTCCGGGGGTCGGGGAGCTGTTTTTT.

In this sample, this clonotype turned up a few times. The chain's CDR3 is CATQEAGADTQYF. The CDR3 coding sequence is TGTGCCACCCAGGAGGCGGGGGCAGATACGCAGTATTTT. The chain couples TRBV24-1 to TRBJ2-3; TRBD2 matches at 7 bases. The CDR3 extends over 13 amino acids. Germline V gene sequence: CDR1 KGHDR, CDR2 SFDVKD. The J segment lost 4 bases and the V segment lost 9 bases, leaving 6 bases of the junction unmatched.

This clonotype was recorded a few times. CDR3 sequence reads: CASSPRPSGGEQYF. CDR3 coding DNA: TGTGCCAGCAGCCCTCGACCGAGTGGTGGCGAGCAGTACTTC. The chain uses TRBV9 and TRBJ2-7; D remains unclear. The V end was cut by 4 bases, the J end by 6 bases, with 17 bases between. From germline, CDR1 is SGDLS and CDR2 YYNGEE. The CDR3 is 14 amino acids.

This clonotype was seen many times. This rearrangement joins TRBV7-2 to TRBJ2-2; perhaps TRBD2 as D (6 bases). Germline V gene sequence: CDR1 SGHTA, CDR2 FQGNSA. The CDR3 spans 14 residues. Trimming cost V 3 bases and J 4 bases, with 9 bases left between them. CDR3 residues: CASSFQGGTGELFF. Written as DNA, the CDR3 is TGTGCCAGCAGCTTCCAGGGAGGCACCGGGGAGCTGTTTTTT.

In this sample, this clonotype turned up a few times. CDR3 coding DNA: TGTGCCACCAGTGATACTACACGAAACACAGATACGCAGTATTTT. Amino acid sequence: CATSDTTRNTDTQYF. The genes are TRBV24-1 and TRBJ2-3; D remains unclear. The length of the CDR3 is 15 residues. V was pared by 3 bases and J by 2 bases, with 11 bases between. Germline lookup yields CDR1 KGHDR and CDR2 SFDVKD.

A few counts support this clonotype. The chain links TRBV7-3 to TRBJ2-3, with TRBD2 as a possible D gene (5 bases). Per the germline V gene, CDR1 is SGHTA and CDR2 is FQGTGA. CDR3 length equals 16 residues. The V end lost 3 bases, the J end lost 6 bases, and 19 bases lay between the germline ends. CDR3 DNA: TGTGCCAGCAGCTTGGGGAGTAGGACCTCGGGGGATACGCAGTATTTT. Its protein is CASSLGSRTSGDTQYF.

The chain recombines TRBV2 with TRBJ2-3, with D tentatively TRBD2 (6 bases). The V gene's germline CDR1 is SNHLY and CDR2 FYNNEI. The CDR3 sequence is 15 residues long. Trimming removed 2 bases at V and 10 bases at J, with 19 bases between. CDR3 loop: CASSEPGLTKRAQYF. The CDR3 DNA is TGTGCCAGCAGTGAACCGGGACTGACAAAGAGGGCGCAGTATTTT.